Presented here are 2 T cell receptor beta chains from one specimen sequenced in a study of T cells expressing NK-cell markers. From the 5' RACE reads, TCRdb lists one entry per CDR3 protein and no DNA. The sample holds 130,000 to 150,000 distinct CDR3 sequences. Material for sequencing was blood T cells: a sorted CD56 or NKG2C T cell subset, CD4+ or CD8+ T cells, or bulk PBMC T cells (not recorded which). These TCRs come from a man younger than 35 in good health.

CDR3: CASSYGAGELFF. The chain couples TRBV6-5 to TRBJ2-2. Germline CDR1 MNHEY, CDR2 SVGAGI. The CDR3 sequence is 12 residues long.

The chain is built from TRBV12-3 or TRBV12-4 and TRBJ2-3; TCRdb's D call, TRBD2, is unchecked because there is no DNA. The CDR3 is 13 amino acids. The CDR3 region is CASNYWEADTQYF.